The 30 T cell receptor beta chains in this list originate from one sample, sequenced in a study of a mutant IDH1 vaccine in newly diagnosed glioma. Time point in this sample: week 35, safety follow-up. Topical imiquimod was applied with each vaccine dose, which held 300 ug of mutant IDH1 20-mer peptide. The assay was immunoSEQ multiplex PCR, and TCRdb's table has in-frame clones only and misses some. Found here are around 57,000 clones, 84% of them singletons; the top ten hold less than 4.5%. No antigen has been assigned to these receptors. This sample comprised PBMCs, obtained from a glioma patient whose treatment included an IDH1 peptide vaccine. These receptors were collected from a man aged 30 to 39 with glioma.

Comment on this clone: Other DNA sequences in the sample encode the same CDR3. The chain employs TRBV5-4 and TRBJ1-1; no firm D call. Germline CDR1 SGHNT, CDR2 YYREEE (reference sequence). The CDR3 has 15 amino acids. Trimming took off 5 bases at V and 3 bases at J, with 17 bases between the two ends. The CDR3 loop reads CASRPYRDRHTEAFF. The CDR3 bases are TGTGCCAGCAGACCCTACCGAGATCGGCACACTGAAGCTTTCTTT. Combining the CDR3 with reference TRBV5-4 and TRBJ1-1 gives the whole variable domain ETGVTQSPTHLIKTRGQQVTLRCSSQSGHNTVSWYQQALGQGPQFIFQYYREEENGRGNFPPRFSGLQFPNYSSELNVNALELDDSALYLCASRPYRDRHTEAFFGQGTRLTVV.

This chain joins TRBV5-6 and TRBJ2-3; 9 bases match TRBD2. Germline assignment: CDR1 SGHDT and CDR2 YYEEEE. The CDR3 runs to 16 residues. Trimming at V came to 0 bases and at J to 4 bases, leaving 6 bases not matched to a gene. Written as DNA, the CDR3 is TGTGCCAGCAGCTTGGATGCGGGGGGGCATGCAGATACGCAGTATTTT. Residues: CASSLDAGGHADTQYF.

This clone was recorded once. The V and J genes are TRBV5-8 and TRBJ2-7; D possibly corresponds to TRBD1 (6 bases). In germline, CDR1 is SGHTS, CDR2 YDEGEE. Trimming pared 2 bases from V and 4 bases from J, leaving 10 bases between. The CDR3 has 13 amino acids. The CDR3 loop is CASSFGQTYEQYF. CDR3 DNA: TGTGCCAGCAGCTTCGGACAGACGTACGAGCAGTACTTC.

This clone was seen a few times. The chain recombines TRBV4-1 with TRBJ1-5; the D gene is possibly TRBD1 (6 bases). Germline loops: CDR1 MGHRA, CDR2 YSYEKL. The CDR3 totals 17 residues. Trimming took off 4 bases at V and 0 bases at J, with 16 bases between the two ends. The CDR3 region has the DNA TGCGCCAGCAGCCTCCGGACAGAGCAGATTAGCAATCAGCCCCAGCATTTT. It translates to CASSLRTEQISNQPQHF.

The sample holds a few counts of this clone. This chain uses TRBV7-9 with TRBJ1-1; D call uncertain. The CDR3 contains 14 residues. Germline V gives CDR1 SEHNR, CDR2 FQNEAQ (reference sequence). V lost 5 bases, J lost 1 base, and 11 bases lay in between. Here the CDR3 DNA reads TGTGCCAGCAGCCTGTCTGGGAGGAACACTGAAGCTTTCTTT. This translates into CASSLSGRNTEAFF.

The chain has TRBV27 and TRBJ1-4, with D possibly TRBD1 on 5 matching bases. Trimming left V 2 bases short and J 5 bases short, with 9 bases between. Germline values: CDR1 MNHEY, CDR2 SMNVEV (reference sequence). This CDR3 spans 14 amino acids. CDR3 in DNA: TGTGCCAGCAGTTTAAGGGCAGGGAATGAAAAACTGTTTTTT. Encoded protein: CASSLRAGNEKLFF. The full variable domain, with the rest looked up from reference TRBV27 and TRBJ1-4, is EAQVTQNPRYLITVTGKKLTVTCSQNMNHEYMSWYRQDPGLGLRQIYYSMNVEVTDKGDVPEGYKVSRKEKRNFPLILESPSPNQTSLYFCASSLRAGNEKLFFGSGTQLSVL.

The genes are TRBV28 and TRBJ1-1; the D is unclear. Germline V gives CDR1 MDHEN, CDR2 SYDVKM. Trimming stripped 5 bases from V and 2 bases from J, with 6 bases between. CDR3 length equals 12 residues. The CDR3 coding sequence is TGTGCCAGCAGTATCTCCAACACTGAAGCTTTCTTT. It specifies CASSISNTEAFF. The full variable domain, completed using reference TRBV28 and TRBJ1-1, is DVKVTQSSRYLVKRTGEKVFLECVQDMDHENMFWYRQDPGLGLRLIYFSYDVKMKEKGDIPEGYSVSREKKERFSLILESASTNQTSMYLCASSISNTEAFFGQGTRLTVV.

The chain couples TRBV11-2 to TRBJ2-7; no firm D call. V was trimmed by 0 bases and J by 3 bases, leaving 6 bases between them. The germline V gene encodes CDR1 SGHAT and CDR2 FQNNGV. This CDR3 contains 13 residues. Written as DNA, the CDR3 is TGTGCCAGCAGCTTAGACAGGAACTACGAGCAGTACTTC. This gives the protein CASSLDRNYEQYF.

The CDR3 DNA is TGCAGCGTGGACTGGGGGGACAGCTTCACCGGGGAGCTGTTTTTT. Its translation: CSVDWGDSFTGELFF. The chain recombines TRBV29-1 with TRBJ2-2, with a tentative D call TRBD1 (7 bases). This CDR3 spans 15 amino acids. The germline V gene has CDR1 SQVTM and CDR2 ANQGSEA. Deletions cut 6 bases from V and 4 bases from J, with 18 bases between.

The chain links TRBV19 to TRBJ2-1; 7 bases align to TRBD1. The CDR3 spans 11 residues. The germline CDR1 and CDR2 sequences are LNHDA and SQIVND (reference sequence). CDR3: CRGPSANEQFF. CDR3 sequence (DNA): TGTAGGGGGCCCTCTGCCAATGAGCAGTTCTTC.

V usage is TRBV6-4 and J usage is TRBJ2-3, with 15 bases lining up with TRBD2. The germline gives CDR1 MRHNA, CDR2 SNTAGT. This CDR3 comprises 15 residues. The trim removed 6 bases at V and 4 bases at J, leaving 2 bases unmatched. This CDR3 is CASRGLAGGADTQYF. DNA of the CDR3: TGTGCCAGCAGGGGACTAGCGGGGGGTGCAGATACGCAGTATTTT.

The chain recombines TRBV13 with TRBJ2-7; TRBD1 agrees at 9 bases. Germline loops: CDR1 PRHDT, CDR2 FYEKMQ (reference sequence). This CDR3 is built from 15 residues. V trimming: 4 bases; J trimming: 5 bases; junction bases outside the gene matches: 9. CDR3 residues: CASSSTGQGFHEQYF. For the CDR3, the DNA is TGTGCCAGCAGCTCCACGGGACAGGGTTTTCACGAGCAGTACTTC.

The chain is built from TRBV28 and TRBJ1-6, with unresolved D. Germline lookup yields CDR1 MDHEN and CDR2 SYDVKM. The V end was cut by 6 bases, the J end by 9 bases, with 12 bases between. The CDR3 covers 13 residues. CDR3 protein: CASSALLGSPLHF. The CDR3 bases are TGTGCCAGCAGCGCCCTGTTAGGTTCACCCCTCCACTTT.

The chain carries TRBV6-5 and TRBJ1-2; 8 positions match TRBD1. The CDR3 runs to 13 residues. V gave up 4 bases and J gave up 8 bases; unmatched junction bases: 6. In germline, CDR1 is MNHEY, CDR2 SVGAGI. The CDR3 nucleotides read TGTGCCAGCAGTTCCCAGGGGGCTGGGGGCTACACCTTC. The encoded protein is CASSSQGAGGYTF.

The rearrangement joins TRBV18 to TRBJ2-1, with a possible D match to TRBD1 (5 bases). Germline CDR1 is KGHSH and CDR2 is LQKENI. The CDR3 spans 18 residues. The germline V and J ends were trimmed by 3 bases and 6 bases, with 24 bases remaining between them. CDR3: CASSPRQVGHNSGNEQFF. Written as DNA, the CDR3 is TGTGCCAGCTCACCGCGGCAGGTGGGGCACAATTCGGGCAATGAGCAGTTCTTC.

In DNA form, the CDR3 reads TGTGCCAGCAGTGTCATGGACAGGCCAGGGGAAAAACTGTTTTTT. Residues: CASSVMDRPGEKLFF. This rearrangement joins TRBV6-1 to TRBJ1-4; 7 bases align to TRBD1. Germline V lookup: CDR1 MNHNS, CDR2 SASEGT. The V segment lost 4 bases and the J segment 8 bases; nucleotides outside the gene matches: 10. This CDR3 spans 15 amino acids.

The DNA of the CDR3 is TGTGCCAGCAGCTATCAGGGGGCCTCAGGTGGGGCCAACGTCCTGACTTTC. It translates to CASSYQGASGGANVLTF. The chain uses TRBV4-2 and TRBJ2-6, with TRBD1 matching over 8 bases. Germline trimming cut 5 bases from V and 3 bases from J; bases unmatched to any gene: 9. The CDR3 is made up of 17 amino acids. The germline V gene has CDR1 LGHNA and CDR2 YNFKEQ.

This rearrangement joins TRBV18 to TRBJ1-1; D possibly corresponds to TRBD1 (6 bases). This CDR3 has 13 amino acids. With 6 bases removed from V and 4 bases from J, the gap between germline ends came to 12 bases. The germline V gene has CDR1 KGHSH and CDR2 LQKENI. The CDR3 nucleotides read TGTGCCAGCTCCCTCGACAGGTCCACTGAAGCTTTCTTT. Translation gives CASSLDRSTEAFF.

The chain has TRBV27 and TRBJ1-1; D is unclear. The length of the CDR3 is 15 residues. Deletions cut 4 bases from V and 0 bases from J, with 12 bases between. The germline CDR1 and CDR2 sequences are MNHEY and SMNVEV (reference sequence). This chain's CDR3 is CASSWNQVVNTEAFF. The CDR3 DNA follows: TGTGCCAGCAGTTGGAACCAGGTGGTGAACACTGAAGCTTTCTTT.

This chain joins TRBV19 and TRBJ1-5; TRBD1 matches 7 bases. J gave up 5 bases and V 3 bases, and 13 bases lay outside the gene matches. This CDR3 has 17 residues. Germline loops: CDR1 LNHDA, CDR2 SQIVND (reference sequence). The CDR3 loop reads CASSIHTRRQGYQPQHF. The CDR3 bases are TGTGCCAGTAGTATTCATACGAGGAGACAGGGCTATCAGCCCCAGCATTTT.

This chain links TRBV5-1 with TRBJ1-6; D is uncertain. The germline gives CDR1 SGHRS, CDR2 YFSETQ. This CDR3 is built from 13 residues. Between the trimmed V and J ends, which lost 0 bases and 11 bases, there was a span of 9 bases. The DNA of the CDR3 is TGCGCCAGCAGCTTGGCTTGGGTCGCACCCCTCCACTTT. It specifies CASSLAWVAPLHF.

The chain carries TRBV19 and TRBJ1-1, with 8 bases fitting TRBD1. Germline CDR1 and CDR2: LNHDA and SQIVND (reference sequence). The CDR3 spans 13 residues. The J segment lost 8 bases and the V segment lost 6 bases, leaving 8 bases of the junction unmatched. This chain's CDR3 is CASSEGQAPEAFF. The CDR3 region has the DNA TGTGCCAGTAGCGAGGGACAGGCCCCCGAAGCTTTCTTT.

This chain connects TRBV11-2 to TRBJ2-6; a possible D gene is TRBD1 (6 bases). V was pared by 4 bases and J by 2 bases, with 15 bases between. Per germline, CDR1 SGHAT and CDR2 FQNNGV. This CDR3 has 17 residues. DNA of the CDR3: TGTGCCAGCAGCTCACACCACCACAGGGCTGGGGCCAACGTCCTGACTTTC. This encodes CASSSHHHRAGANVLTF.

V usage is TRBV11-3 and J usage is TRBJ2-1; possible D gene TRBD2, 5 bases. CDR3 length equals 15 residues. Between the trimmed V and J ends, which lost 0 bases and 1 base, there was a span of 7 bases. Germline V gives CDR1 SGHNT, CDR2 YENEEA. The CDR3: CASSLDPGSYNEQFF. CDR3 coding DNA: TGTGCCAGCAGCTTAGATCCGGGATCCTACAATGAGCAGTTCTTC.

This clone was counted a single time. CDR3 coding DNA: TGTGCCAGCAGCTCTACTAGCGGGGGCCAAGGGGAGACCCAGTACTTC. This gives the protein CASSSTSGGQGETQYF. This sequence joins TRBV9 and TRBJ2-5; 11 nucleotides line up with TRBD2. V was clipped by 4 bases and J by 5 bases; unmatched bases: 10. Germline V gene data show CDR1 as SGDLS and CDR2 as YYNGEE. CDR3 size: 16 residues. The full variable domain, in which reference TRBV9 and TRBJ2-5 provide the parts outside the CDR3, is DSGVTQTPKHLITATGQRVTLRCSPRSGDLSVYWYQQSLDQGLQFLIQYYNGEERAKGNILERFSAQQFPDLHSELNLSSLELGDSALYFCASSSTSGGQGETQYFGPGTRLLVL.

In its sample, this clone was seen a few times. The CDR3 protein is CAWSATGMLGYTF. The CDR3 DNA follows: TGTGCCTGGAGTGCGACAGGAATGTTGGGCTACACCTTC. The gene calls are TRBV30 and TRBJ1-2; perhaps TRBD1 as D (6 bases). The CDR3 contains 13 residues. Germline CDR1 and CDR2: GTSNPN and SVGIG (reference sequence). Trimming shortened V by 1 base and J by 8 bases, and 14 bases separated the two germline ends.

This clone has only one observation. This sequence joins TRBV6-5 and TRBJ1-5; the D gene is possibly TRBD1 (6 bases). The length of the CDR3 is 13 residues. From germline, CDR1 is MNHEY and CDR2 SVGAGI. V was pared by 6 bases and J by 5 bases, with 11 bases between. The CDR3: CASSDQGYQPQHF. CDR3 nucleotides: TGTGCCAGCAGCGATCAGGGGTATCAGCCCCAGCATTTT.

The V call is TRBV10-2, the J call TRBJ2-3; possible D gene TRBD2, 6 bases. The length of the CDR3 is 14 residues. CDR1 is WSHSY, CDR2 SAAADI, per germline. V was shortened by 5 bases and J by 0 bases, with 9 bases between the two germline ends. The CDR3 nucleotides read TGCGCCAGCAGTTGGGGGGAAAGCACAGATACGCAGTATTTT. Its translation: CASSWGESTDTQYF.

The chain has TRBV5-1 and TRBJ2-7, with D tentatively TRBD2 (6 bases). Per germline, CDR1 SGHRS and CDR2 YFSETQ. The V gene lost 5 bases and the J gene lost 4 bases, with 19 bases spanning the gap. There are 15 residues in the CDR3. The CDR3 loop reads CASRNNVGTYYEQYF. CDR3 DNA sequence: TGCGCCAGCAGAAATAATGTAGGGACTTATTACGAGCAGTACTTC.

The chain has TRBV29-1 and TRBJ2-2; TRBD1 matches 12 bases. From germline, CDR1 is SQVTM and CDR2 ANQGSEA. The V and J ends lost 4 bases and 2 bases, in that order; junction bases with no gene match: 11. This CDR3 spans 18 amino acids. The CDR3: CSVARDRGPFLNTGELFF. The CDR3 DNA sequence: TGCAGCGTTGCCCGGGACAGGGGGCCCTTTCTTAACACCGGGGAGCTGTTTTTT.